This T cell receptor beta chain was identified in a study of T-cell memory formation after mild COVID-19. The TCR alpha and TCR beta cDNA libraries, bearing sample barcodes and UMIs, were generated by 5'RACE using constant-segment primers. One entry per CDR3 protein results from TCRdb running MiXCR on the 5' RACE reads. Among around 320,000 distinct CDR3 sequences listed, roughly an eighth were seen once. Notes on the study in general: CM and EM subsets held most contracting CD4+ clones; EMRA held CD8+ ones.

This clonotype turned up a few times. The target antigen is unknown. The source is a young man who had mild COVID-19 (a few samples of this study predate the infection). Cell type and time point are not known. The sample was PBMCs or a T cell subset sorted from them (not recorded which).

CDR3 DNA sequence: TGTGCCAGCAGCCAGCGGGGGAGGGGCACAGATACGCAGTATTTT. As protein: CASSQRGRGTDTQYF. The gene calls are TRBV12-3 or TRBV12-4 and TRBJ2-3; TRBD2 matches at 8 bases. The CDR3 is made up of 15 amino acids. The V segment lost 6 bases and the J segment 1 base; nucleotides outside the gene matches: 6.